This T cell receptor beta chain was sequenced in a study of OX40 agonist ivuxolimab in advanced cancers. Overall study context: Approximately 41% of patients had received prior checkpoint inhibitor therapy. Study-wide results and limits: At doses 0.1 to 3.0 mg/kg, CD4+ and CD8+ clones expanded.

Germline CDR1 and CDR2: SGHKS and YYEKEE (reference sequence). This CDR3 region has 13 residues. The V and J ends lost 2 bases and 5 bases respectively, with 10 bases between them. The table came from immunoSEQ multiplex PCR; TCRdb's copy has only in-frame clones and leaves some out. The sample carries over 50,000 clones, less than 90% recorded once. The cohort excluded patients with autoimmune disease history or systemic immunosuppression. Remarks on this clone: Its matching antigen is unknown.

The sequencing here drew on CD4+ or CD8+ T cells sorted from blood, taken in a trial of the OX40 agonist ivuxolimab. The source is an adult with an advanced solid tumor such as melanoma, head and neck, liver or kidney cancer. The V gene is TRBV5-5, the J gene TRBJ2-5; D is unresolved. The CDR3 sequence: CASSFGPWETQYF. The CDR3 bases are TGTGCCAGCAGCTTCGGGCCGTGGGAGACCCAGTACTTC. The full variable domain, its missing parts supplied by reference TRBV5-5 and TRBJ2-5, is DAGVTQSPTHLIKTRGQQVTLRCSPISGHKSVSWYQQVLGQGPQFIFQYYEKEERGRGNFPDRFSARQFPNYSSELNVNALLLGDSALYLCASSFGPWETQYFGPGTRLLVL.